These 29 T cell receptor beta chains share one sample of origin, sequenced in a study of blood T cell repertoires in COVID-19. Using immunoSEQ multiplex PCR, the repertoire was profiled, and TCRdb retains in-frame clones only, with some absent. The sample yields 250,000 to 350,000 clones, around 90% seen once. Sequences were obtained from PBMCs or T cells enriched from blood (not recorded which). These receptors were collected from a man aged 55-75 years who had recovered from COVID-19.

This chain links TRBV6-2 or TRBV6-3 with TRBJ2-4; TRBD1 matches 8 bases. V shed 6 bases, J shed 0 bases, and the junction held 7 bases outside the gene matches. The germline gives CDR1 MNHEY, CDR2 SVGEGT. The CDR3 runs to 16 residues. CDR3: CASSRGQGLAKNIQYF. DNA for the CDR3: TGTGCCAGCAGCCGAGGACAGGGACTAGCCAAAAACATTCAGTACTTC.

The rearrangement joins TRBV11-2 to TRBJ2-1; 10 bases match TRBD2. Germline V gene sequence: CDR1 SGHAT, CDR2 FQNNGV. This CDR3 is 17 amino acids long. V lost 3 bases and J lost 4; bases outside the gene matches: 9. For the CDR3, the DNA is TGTGCCAGCAGCTTTGCTAGCGGGAGTTTTTTTTACAATGAGCAGTTCTTC. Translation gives CASSFASGSFFYNEQFF.

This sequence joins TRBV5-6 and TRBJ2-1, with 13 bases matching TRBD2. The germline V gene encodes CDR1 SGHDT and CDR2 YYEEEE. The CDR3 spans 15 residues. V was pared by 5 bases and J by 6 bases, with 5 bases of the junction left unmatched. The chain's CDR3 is CASRSGLAGVNEQFF. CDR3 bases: TGTGCCAGCAGATCCGGACTAGCGGGGGTCAATGAGCAGTTCTTC.

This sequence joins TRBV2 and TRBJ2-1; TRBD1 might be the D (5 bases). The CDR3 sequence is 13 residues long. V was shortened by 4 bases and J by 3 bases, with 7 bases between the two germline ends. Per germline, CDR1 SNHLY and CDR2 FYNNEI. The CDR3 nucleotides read TGTGCCAGCAGTGTGACAGACTACAATGAGCAGTTCTTC. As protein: CASSVTDYNEQFF.

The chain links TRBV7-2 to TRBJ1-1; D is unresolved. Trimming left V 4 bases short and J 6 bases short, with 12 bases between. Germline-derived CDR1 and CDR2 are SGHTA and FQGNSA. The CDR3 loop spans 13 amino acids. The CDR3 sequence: CASSSFSRAEAFF. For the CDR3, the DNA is TGTGCCAGCAGCTCTTTTTCTCGCGCTGAAGCTTTCTTT.

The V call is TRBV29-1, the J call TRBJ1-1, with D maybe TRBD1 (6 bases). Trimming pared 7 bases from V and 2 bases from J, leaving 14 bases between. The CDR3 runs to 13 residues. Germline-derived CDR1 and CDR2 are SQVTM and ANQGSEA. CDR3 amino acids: CSASLQGNTEAFF. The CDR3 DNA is TGCAGCGCCTCGCTACAGGGTAACACTGAAGCTTTCTTT.

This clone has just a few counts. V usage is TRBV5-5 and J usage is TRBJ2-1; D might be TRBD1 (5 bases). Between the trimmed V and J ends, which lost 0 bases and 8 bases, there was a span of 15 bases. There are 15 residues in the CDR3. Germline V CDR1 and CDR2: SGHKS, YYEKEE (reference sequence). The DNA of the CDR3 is TGTGCCAGCAGCTTGGGGGCAGGGCGTTCAGATGAGCAGTTCTTC. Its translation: CASSLGAGRSDEQFF.

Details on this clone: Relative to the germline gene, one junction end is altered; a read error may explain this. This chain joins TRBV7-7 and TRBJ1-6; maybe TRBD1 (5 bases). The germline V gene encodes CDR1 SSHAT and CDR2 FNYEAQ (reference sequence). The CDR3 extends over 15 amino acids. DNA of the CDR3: TGTGCTAGCAGCATCACGGACATTCAAAATTCACCCCTCCACTTT. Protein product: CASSITDIQNSPLHF.

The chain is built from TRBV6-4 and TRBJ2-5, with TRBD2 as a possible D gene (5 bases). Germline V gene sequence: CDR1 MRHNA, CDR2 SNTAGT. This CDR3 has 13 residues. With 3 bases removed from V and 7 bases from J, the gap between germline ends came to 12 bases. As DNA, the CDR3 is TGTGCCAGCAGTGAGTTCGGCGGAGGGACCCAGTACTTC. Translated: CASSEFGGGTQYF.

The CDR3 DNA is TGTGCCAGCAGCGTAGGGCTAGCGGGAGCGGATACGCAGTATTTT. Amino acids: CASSVGLAGADTQYF. J is TRBJ2-3 and V is TRBV9; TRBD2 agrees at 10 bases. V lost 0 bases to trimming and J lost 6 bases; unmatched junction nucleotides: 4. CDR1 and CDR2 from the germline V gene are SGDLS and YYNGEE. This CDR3 has 15 residues.

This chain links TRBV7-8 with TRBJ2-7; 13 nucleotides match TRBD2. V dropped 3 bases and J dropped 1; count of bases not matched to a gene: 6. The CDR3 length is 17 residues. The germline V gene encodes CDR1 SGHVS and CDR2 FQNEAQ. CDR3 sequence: CASSFTSGGAMSYEQYF. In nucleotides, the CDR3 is TGTGCCAGCAGCTTCACTAGCGGGGGGGCTATGTCCTACGAGCAGTACTTC.

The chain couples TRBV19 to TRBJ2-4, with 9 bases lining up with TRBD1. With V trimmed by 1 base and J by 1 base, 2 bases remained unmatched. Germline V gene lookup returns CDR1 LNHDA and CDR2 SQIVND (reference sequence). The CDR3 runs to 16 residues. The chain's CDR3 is CASSIGTGAAKNIQYF. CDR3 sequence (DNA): TGTGCCAGTAGTATAGGGACAGGGGCGGCCAAAAACATTCAGTACTTC.

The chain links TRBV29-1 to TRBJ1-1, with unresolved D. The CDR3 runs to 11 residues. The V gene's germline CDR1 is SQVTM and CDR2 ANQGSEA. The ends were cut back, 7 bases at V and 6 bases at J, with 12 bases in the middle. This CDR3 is CSGMNRAEAFF. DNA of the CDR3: TGCAGCGGTATGAATAGAGCTGAAGCTTTCTTT.

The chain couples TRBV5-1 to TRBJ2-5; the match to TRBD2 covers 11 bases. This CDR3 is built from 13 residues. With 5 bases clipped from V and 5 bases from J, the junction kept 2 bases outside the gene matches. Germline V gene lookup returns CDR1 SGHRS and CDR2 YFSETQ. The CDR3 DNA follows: TGCGCCAGCAGACTAGCGGGAGTGGAGACCCAGTACTTC. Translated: CASRLAGVETQYF.

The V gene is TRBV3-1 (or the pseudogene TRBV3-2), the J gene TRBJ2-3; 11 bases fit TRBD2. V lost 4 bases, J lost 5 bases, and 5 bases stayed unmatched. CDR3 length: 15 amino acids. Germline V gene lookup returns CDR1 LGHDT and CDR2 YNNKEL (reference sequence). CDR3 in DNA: TGTGCCAGCAGCCGGGGGACTAGCGGAGGAGATACGCAGTATTTT. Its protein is CASSRGTSGGDTQYF.

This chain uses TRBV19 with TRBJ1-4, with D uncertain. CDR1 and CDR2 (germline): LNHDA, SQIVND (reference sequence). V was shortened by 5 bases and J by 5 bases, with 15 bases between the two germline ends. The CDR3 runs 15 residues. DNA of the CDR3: TGTGCCAGTAGTCCCGGGGAGCTAAGGAATGAAAAACTGTTTTTT. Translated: CASSPGELRNEKLFF.

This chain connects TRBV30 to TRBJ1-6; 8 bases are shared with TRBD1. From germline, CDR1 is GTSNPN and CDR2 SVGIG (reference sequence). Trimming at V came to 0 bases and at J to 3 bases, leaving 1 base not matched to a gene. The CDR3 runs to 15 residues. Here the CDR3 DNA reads TGTGCCTGGAGTGTACAGGGGGTCTATAATTCACCCCTCCACTTT. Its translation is CAWSVQGVYNSPLHF.

CDR3 DNA: TGCGCCAGCAGCTTAAGCGGCAGGGGTGATGAAAAACTGTTTTTT. It codes for CASSLSGRGDEKLFF. The chain is built from TRBV5-1 and TRBJ1-4; D possibly corresponds to TRBD1 (6 bases). CDR1 is SGHRS, CDR2 YFSETQ, per germline. The CDR3 is made up of 15 amino acids. The germline V and J ends were trimmed by 2 bases and 6 bases, with 14 bases remaining between them.

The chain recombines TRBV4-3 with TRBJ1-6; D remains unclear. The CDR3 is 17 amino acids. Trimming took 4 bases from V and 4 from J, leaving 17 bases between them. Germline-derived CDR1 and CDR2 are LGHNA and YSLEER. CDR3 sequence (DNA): TGCGCCAGCAGCCTAGGAGGTGACCGGATTTATAATTCACCCCTCCACTTT. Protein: CASSLGGDRIYNSPLHF.

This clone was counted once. This CDR3 is CASSLMDRGRNEQFF. For the CDR3, the DNA is TGTGCCAGCAGCTTAATGGACAGGGGGCGGAATGAGCAGTTCTTC. The chain carries TRBV11-3 and TRBJ2-1, with 11 positions matching TRBD1. V trimming: 2 bases; J trimming: 7 bases; junction bases outside the gene matches: 4. Germline V gene lookup returns CDR1 SGHNT and CDR2 YENEEA. The CDR3 is 15 residues long.

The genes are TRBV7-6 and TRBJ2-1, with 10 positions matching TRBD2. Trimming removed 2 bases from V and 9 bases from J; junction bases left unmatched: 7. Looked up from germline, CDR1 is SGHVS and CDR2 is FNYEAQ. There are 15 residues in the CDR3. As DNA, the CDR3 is TGTGCCAGCAGCTTATCAGCGGGAGGGCTAAGTGAGCAGTTCTTC. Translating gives CASSLSAGGLSEQFF.

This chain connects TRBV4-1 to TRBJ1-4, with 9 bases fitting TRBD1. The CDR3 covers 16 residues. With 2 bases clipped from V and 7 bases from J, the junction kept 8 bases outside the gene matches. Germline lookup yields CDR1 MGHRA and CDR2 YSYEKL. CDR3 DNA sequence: TGCGCCAGCAGCCAACAACAGGGGGCTGGTGCTGAAAAACTGTTTTTT. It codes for CASSQQQGAGAEKLFF.

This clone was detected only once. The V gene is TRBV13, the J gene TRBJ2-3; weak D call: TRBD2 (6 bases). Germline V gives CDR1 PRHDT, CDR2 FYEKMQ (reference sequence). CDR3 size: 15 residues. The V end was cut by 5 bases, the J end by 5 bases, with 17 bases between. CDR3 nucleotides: TGTGCCAGCAGCCCAACCGCGGAGGGGATAGATACGCAGTATTTT. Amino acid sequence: CASSPTAEGIDTQYF.

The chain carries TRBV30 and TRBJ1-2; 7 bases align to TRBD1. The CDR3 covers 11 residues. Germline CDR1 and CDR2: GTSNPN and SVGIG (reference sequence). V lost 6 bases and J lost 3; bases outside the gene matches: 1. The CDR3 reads CACTGDYGYTF. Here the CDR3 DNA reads TGTGCCTGCACAGGGGACTATGGCTACACCTTC. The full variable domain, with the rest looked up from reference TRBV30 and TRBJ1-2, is SQTIHQWPATLVQPVGSPLSLECTVEGTSNPNLYWYRQAAGRGLQLLFYSVGIGQISSEVPQNLSASRPQDRQFILSSKKLLLSDSGFYLCACTGDYGYTFGSGTRLTVV.

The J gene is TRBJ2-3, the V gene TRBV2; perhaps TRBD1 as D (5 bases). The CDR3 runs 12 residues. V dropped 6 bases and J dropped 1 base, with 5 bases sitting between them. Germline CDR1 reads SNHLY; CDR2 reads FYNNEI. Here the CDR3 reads CASRQGTDTQYF. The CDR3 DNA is TGTGCCAGCAGACAGGGCACAGATACGCAGTATTTT.

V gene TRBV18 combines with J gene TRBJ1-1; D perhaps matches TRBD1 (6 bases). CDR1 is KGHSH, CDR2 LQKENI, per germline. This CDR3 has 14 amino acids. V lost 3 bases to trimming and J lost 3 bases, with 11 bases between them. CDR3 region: CASSPSGGHTEAFF. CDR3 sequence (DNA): TGTGCCAGCTCACCTTCCGGGGGGCACACTGAAGCTTTCTTT.

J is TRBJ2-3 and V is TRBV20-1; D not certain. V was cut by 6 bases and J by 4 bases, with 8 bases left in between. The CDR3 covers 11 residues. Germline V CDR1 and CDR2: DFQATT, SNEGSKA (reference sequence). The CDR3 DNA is TGCAGTGCCTCAGTTGCAGATACGCAGTATTTT. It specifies CSASVADTQYF.

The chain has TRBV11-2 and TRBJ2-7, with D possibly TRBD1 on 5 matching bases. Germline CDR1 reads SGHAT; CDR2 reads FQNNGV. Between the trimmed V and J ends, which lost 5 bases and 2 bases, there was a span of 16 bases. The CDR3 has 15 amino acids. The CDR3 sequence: CASSPLLGQAYEQYF. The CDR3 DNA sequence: TGTGCCAGCAGCCCCCTTTTAGGACAAGCCTACGAGCAGTACTTC.

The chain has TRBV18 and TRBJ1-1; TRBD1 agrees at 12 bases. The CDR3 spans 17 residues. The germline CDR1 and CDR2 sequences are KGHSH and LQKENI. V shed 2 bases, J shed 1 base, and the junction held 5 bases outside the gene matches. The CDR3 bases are TGTGCCAGCTCACCAACGGGACAGGGGGCCGGGAACACTGAAGCTTTCTTT. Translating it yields CASSPTGQGAGNTEAFF.